This T cell receptor (beta chain) came from a study of radiation and T cells in renal cell carcinoma. The protocol was immunoSEQ multiplex PCR, while the TCRdb copy is restricted to in-frame clones and leaves out a portion. This sample has some 150,000 clones, with about 88% found just once. Per the germline V gene, CDR1 is MDHEN and CDR2 is SYDVKM. CDR3 length equals 16 residues. V was clipped by 5 bases and J by 3 bases; unmatched bases: 12. Time point meaning: blood 4 weeks post-SBRT, at nephrectomy. Treatment: 15 Gy SBRT to primary tumor, nephrectomy 4 weeks later. Nephrectomy followed 15 Gy stereotactic body radiation by 4 weeks. About this clone: The target antigen is unknown.

The study's findings and limits: No pretreatment tumor biopsies were available for baseline clonotypes.

The starting material was blood, obtained from a patient whose treatment included radiotherapy and nephrectomy. The V gene is TRBV28, the J gene TRBJ2-7; 8 positions match TRBD2. The TCR originated in a woman aged 50 to 65 with renal cell carcinoma. CDR3 residues: CASSRGGANSRYEQYF. DNA for the CDR3: TGTGCCAGCAGTCGGGGGGGGGCCAACTCCCGCTACGAGCAGTACTTC.